The source of this TCR beta chain is a study of response to subunit inactivated influenza vaccine. V was clipped by 8 bases and J by 6 bases; unmatched bases: 8. Germline assignment: CDR1 LGHDT and CDR2 YNNKEL (reference sequence). This CDR3 is built from 15 residues. TCRdb re-called the RT-PCR reads through MiXCR, storing one row per CDR3 protein. The table has about 530,000 distinct CDR3 sequences, approximately 12% seen once. Source: PBMCs from blood, taken 40 to 50 days after vaccination. The V call is TRBV3-1, the J call TRBJ1-5; 12 bases agree with TRBD1. The receptor was isolated from a man in his fifties or sixties who received an inactivated influenza vaccine. This CDR3 is CASGGGTGGSQPQHF. Here the CDR3 DNA reads TGTGCCAGCGGAGGCGGGACAGGGGGCAGTCAGCCCCAGCATTTT.